This T cell receptor (beta chain) was found in a study of T-cell memory formation after mild COVID-19. Study observations and caveats: Among clones contracting day 15 to 85, CD4/CD8 was balanced, whereas later expanders leaned CD4+. Within pre-infection memory, some responding clones were found, suggesting cross-reactive memory joined.

The V and J ends lost 5 bases and 0 bases, in that order; junction bases with no gene match: 7. Germline V gene lookup returns CDR1 SGHVS and CDR2 FNYEAQ. CDR3 length equals 16 residues. MiXCR, run by TCRdb on the 5' RACE reads, gives a single entry per CDR3 protein. The profile shows fewer than 400,000 distinct CDR3 sequences, about 16% of them singletons. To note about this clonotype: Its antigen is unidentified.

Sequences were obtained from PBMCs or a T cell subset sorted from them (not recorded which). This receptor was taken from a man younger than 35 who had mild COVID-19 (a few samples of this study predate the infection). Cell type and time point are not known. The chain links TRBV7-6 to TRBJ2-1; 7 positions match TRBD2. The CDR3 here is CASSTKAGTSYNEQFF. CDR3 DNA sequence: TGTGCCAGCAGCACAAAAGCGGGGACCTCCTACAATGAGCAGTTCTTC. Full variable domain (rest looked up from reference TRBV7-6 and TRBJ2-1): GAGVSQSPRYKVTKRGQDVALRCDPISGHVSLYWYRQALGQGPEFLTYFNYEAQQDKSGLPNDRFSAERPEGSISTLTIQRTEQRDSAMYRCASSTKAGTSYNEQFFGPGTRLTVL.